The entry that follows covers one T cell receptor (beta chain) sequence. The CDR3 runs 15 residues. Germline trimming cut 6 bases from V and 4 bases from J; bases unmatched to any gene: 8. The V gene's germline CDR1 is MDHEN and CDR2 SYDVKM. The repertoire was sequenced with immunoSEQ multiplex PCR; TCRdb's copy has only in-frame clones and lacks some. In the table there are 29,000 or so clones, about nine tenths of which are singletons. The sample belongs to a study of T cell changes during pregnancy in multiple sclerosis. The sample in question was CD8+ T cells from peripheral blood mononuclear cells, obtained in the second trimester of pregnancy. This receptor was identified in a female donor with multiple sclerosis, enrolled in a pregnancy study. This sequence joins TRBV28 and TRBJ2-1; 8 bases align to TRBD2. Written as DNA, the CDR3 is TGTGCCAGCAGCTCGGGTAGCGGGGATTACAATGAGCAGTTCTTC. Residues: CASSSGSGDYNEQFF.